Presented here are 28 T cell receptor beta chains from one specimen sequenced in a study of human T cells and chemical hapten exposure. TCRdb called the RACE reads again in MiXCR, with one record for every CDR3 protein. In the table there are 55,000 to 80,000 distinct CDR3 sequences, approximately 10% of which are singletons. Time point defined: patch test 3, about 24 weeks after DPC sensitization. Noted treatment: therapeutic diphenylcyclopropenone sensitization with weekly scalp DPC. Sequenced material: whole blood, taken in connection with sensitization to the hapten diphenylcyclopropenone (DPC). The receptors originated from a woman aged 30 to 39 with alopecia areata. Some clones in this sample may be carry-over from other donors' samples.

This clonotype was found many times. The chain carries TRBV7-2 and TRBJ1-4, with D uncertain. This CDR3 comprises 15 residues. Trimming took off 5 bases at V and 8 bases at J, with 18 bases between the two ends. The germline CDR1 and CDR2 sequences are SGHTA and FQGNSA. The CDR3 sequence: CASSGLPRSGEKLFF. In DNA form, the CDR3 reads TGTGCCAGCAGCGGATTGCCGCGAAGTGGGGAAAAACTGTTTTTT.

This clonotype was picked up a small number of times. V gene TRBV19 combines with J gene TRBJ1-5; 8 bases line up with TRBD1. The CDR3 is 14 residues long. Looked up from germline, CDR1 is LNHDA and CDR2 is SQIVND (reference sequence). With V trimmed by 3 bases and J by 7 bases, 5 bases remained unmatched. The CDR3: CASSIGQGMQPQHF. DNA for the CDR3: TGTGCCAGTAGTATTGGACAGGGCATGCAGCCCCAGCATTTT.

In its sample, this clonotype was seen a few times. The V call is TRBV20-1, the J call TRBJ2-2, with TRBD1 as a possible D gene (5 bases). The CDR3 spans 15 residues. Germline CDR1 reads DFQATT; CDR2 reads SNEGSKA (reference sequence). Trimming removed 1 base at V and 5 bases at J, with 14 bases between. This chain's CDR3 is CSARGTQAKTGELFF. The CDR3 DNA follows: TGCAGTGCTAGAGGAACACAGGCAAAGACCGGGGAGCTGTTTTTT.

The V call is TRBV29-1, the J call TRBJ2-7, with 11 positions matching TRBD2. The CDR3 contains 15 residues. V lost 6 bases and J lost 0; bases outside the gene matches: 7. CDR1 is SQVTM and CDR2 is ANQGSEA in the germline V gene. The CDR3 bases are TGCAGCGTACTTCCCGGGACTAGCGGCTCCTACGAGCAGTACTTC. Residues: CSVLPGTSGSYEQYF.

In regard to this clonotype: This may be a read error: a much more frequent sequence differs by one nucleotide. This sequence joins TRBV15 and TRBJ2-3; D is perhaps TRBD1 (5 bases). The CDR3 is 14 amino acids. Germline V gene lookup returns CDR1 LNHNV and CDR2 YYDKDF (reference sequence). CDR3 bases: TGTGTCACCAGCAGAGATGGGGCCACAGATACGCAGTATTTT. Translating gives CVTSRDGATDTQYF. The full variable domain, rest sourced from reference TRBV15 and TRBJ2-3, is DAMVIQNPRYQVTQFGKPVTLSCSQTLNHNVMYWYQQKSSQAPKLLFHYYDKDFNNEADTPDNFQSRRPNTSFCFLDIRSPGLGDTAMYLCVTSRDGATDTQYFGPGTRLTVL.

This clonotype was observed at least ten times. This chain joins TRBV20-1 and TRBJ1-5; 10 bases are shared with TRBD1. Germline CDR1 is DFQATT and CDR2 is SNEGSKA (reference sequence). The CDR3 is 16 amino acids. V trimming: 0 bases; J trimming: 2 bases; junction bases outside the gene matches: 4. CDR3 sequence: CSARDRDRGRNQPQHF. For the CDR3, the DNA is TGCAGTGCTAGAGACCGGGACAGGGGTCGCAATCAGCCCCAGCATTTT.

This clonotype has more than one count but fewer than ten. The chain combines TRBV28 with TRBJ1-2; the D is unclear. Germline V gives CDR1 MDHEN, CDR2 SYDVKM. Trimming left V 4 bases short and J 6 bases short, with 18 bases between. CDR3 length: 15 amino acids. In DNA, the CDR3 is TGTGCCAGCAGTTCTCGCGACACAACCGTTAATGGCTACACCTTC. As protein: CASSSRDTTVNGYTF.

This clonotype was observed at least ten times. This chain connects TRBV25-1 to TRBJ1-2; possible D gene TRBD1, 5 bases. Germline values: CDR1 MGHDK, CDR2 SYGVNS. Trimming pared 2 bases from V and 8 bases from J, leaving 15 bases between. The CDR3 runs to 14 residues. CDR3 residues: CASSEAGQGRGYTF. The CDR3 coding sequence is TGTGCCAGCAGTGAAGCCGGCCAGGGCCGAGGCTACACCTTC.

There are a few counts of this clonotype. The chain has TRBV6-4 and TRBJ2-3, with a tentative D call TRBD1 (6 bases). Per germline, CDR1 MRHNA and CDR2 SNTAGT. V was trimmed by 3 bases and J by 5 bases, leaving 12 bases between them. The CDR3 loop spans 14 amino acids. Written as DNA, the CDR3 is TGTGCCAGCAGTGAATGGGCCAGGGGAGATACGCAGTATTTT. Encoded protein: CASSEWARGDTQYF.

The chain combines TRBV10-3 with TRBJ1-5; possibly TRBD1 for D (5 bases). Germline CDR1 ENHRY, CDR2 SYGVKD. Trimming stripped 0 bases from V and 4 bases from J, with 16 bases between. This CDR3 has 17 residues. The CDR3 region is CAISESRRGRDNQPQHF. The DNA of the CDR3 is TGTGCCATCAGTGAGTCGAGGCGCGGCAGGGATAATCAGCCCCAGCATTTT.

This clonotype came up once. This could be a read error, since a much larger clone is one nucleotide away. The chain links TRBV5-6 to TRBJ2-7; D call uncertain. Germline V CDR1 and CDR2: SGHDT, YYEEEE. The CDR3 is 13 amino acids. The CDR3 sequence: CVSSLPPDYEQYF. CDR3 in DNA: TGTGTCAGCAGCTTGCCGCCTGACTACGAGCAGTACTTC. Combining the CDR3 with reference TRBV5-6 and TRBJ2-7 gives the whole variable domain DAGVTQSPTHLIKTRGQQVTLRCSPKSGHDTVSWYQQALGQGPQFIFQYYEEEERQRGNFPDRFSGHQFPNYSSELNVNALLLGDSALYLCVSSLPPDYEQYFGPGTRLTVT.

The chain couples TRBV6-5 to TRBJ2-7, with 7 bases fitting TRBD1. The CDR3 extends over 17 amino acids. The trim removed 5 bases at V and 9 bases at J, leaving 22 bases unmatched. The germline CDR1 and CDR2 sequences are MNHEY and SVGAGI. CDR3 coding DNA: TGTGCCAGCAGTAGACAGGGTTTTGGGGGTTCTATAATTGGGCAGTACTTC. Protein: CASSRQGFGGSIIGQYF.

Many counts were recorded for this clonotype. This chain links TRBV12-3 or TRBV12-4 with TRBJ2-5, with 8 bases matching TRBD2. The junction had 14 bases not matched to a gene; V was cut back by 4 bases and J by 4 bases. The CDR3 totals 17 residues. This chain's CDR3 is CASSSGTGTSFPETQYF. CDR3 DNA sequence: TGTGCCAGCAGTTCGGGGACCGGGACTAGTTTTCCAGAGACCCAGTACTTC.

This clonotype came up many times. CDR3 amino acids: CATSRAGTGELFF. The CDR3 region has the DNA TGTGCCACTAGTAGGGCCGGGACCGGGGAGCTGTTTTTT. The rearrangement links TRBV24-1 to TRBJ2-2; D call uncertain. Trimming took 10 bases from V and 5 from J, leaving 13 bases between them. This CDR3 spans 13 amino acids. Germline CDR1 and CDR2: KGHDR and SFDVKD.

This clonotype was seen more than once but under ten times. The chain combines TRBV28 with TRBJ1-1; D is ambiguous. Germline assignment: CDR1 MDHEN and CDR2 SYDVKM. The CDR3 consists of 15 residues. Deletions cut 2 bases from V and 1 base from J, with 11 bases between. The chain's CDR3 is CASSLRAGGNTEAFF. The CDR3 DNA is TGTGCCAGCAGTTTACGGGCGGGCGGGAACACTGAAGCTTTCTTT.

The CDR3 DNA sequence: TGTGCCAGCAGTTTTACCGGTGGAAACACTGAAGCTTTCTTT. Encoded protein: CASSFTGGNTEAFF. The chain employs TRBV28 and TRBJ1-1; D ambiguous. The V gene lost 3 bases and the J gene lost 2 bases, with 10 bases spanning the gap. This CDR3 spans 14 amino acids. Germline CDR1 and CDR2: MDHEN and SYDVKM. Using reference TRBV28 and TRBJ1-1 for the parts outside the CDR3, the full variable domain is DVKVTQSSRYLVKRTGEKVFLECVQDMDHENMFWYRQDPGLGLRLIYFSYDVKMKEKGDIPEGYSVSREKKERFSLILESASTNQTSMYLCASSFTGGNTEAFFGQGTRLTVV.

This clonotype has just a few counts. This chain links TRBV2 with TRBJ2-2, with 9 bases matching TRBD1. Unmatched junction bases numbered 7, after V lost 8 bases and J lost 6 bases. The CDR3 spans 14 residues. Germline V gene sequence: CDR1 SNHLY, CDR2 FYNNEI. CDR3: CASRQGVRAGELFF. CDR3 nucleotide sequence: TGTGCCAGCCGACAGGGGGTTCGTGCCGGGGAGCTGTTTTTT.

The DNA of the CDR3 is TGTGCCAGCACCTCTAACACAGATACGCAGTATTTT. Translated: CASTSNTDTQYF. The J gene is TRBJ2-3, the V gene TRBV6-2 or TRBV6-3, with D uncertain. The CDR3 consists of 12 residues. V was shortened by 7 bases and J by 2 bases, with 7 bases between the two germline ends. The V gene's germline CDR1 is MNHEY and CDR2 SVGEGT.

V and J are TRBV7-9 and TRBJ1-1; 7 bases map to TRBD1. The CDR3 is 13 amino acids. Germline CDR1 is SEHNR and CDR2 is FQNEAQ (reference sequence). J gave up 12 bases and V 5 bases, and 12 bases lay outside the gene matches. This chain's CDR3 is CASSPRTGETTFF. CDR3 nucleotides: TGTGCCAGCAGCCCAAGAACAGGGGAGACGACTTTCTTT.

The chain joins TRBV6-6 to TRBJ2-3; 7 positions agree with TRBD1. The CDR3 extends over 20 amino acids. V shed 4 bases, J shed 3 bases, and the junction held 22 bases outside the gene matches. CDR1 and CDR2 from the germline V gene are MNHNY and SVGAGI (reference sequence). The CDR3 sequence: CASSSYLSGTEGLATDTQYF. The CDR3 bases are TGTGCCAGCAGTTCCTATTTATCCGGGACAGAGGGGCTAGCTACAGATACGCAGTATTTT.

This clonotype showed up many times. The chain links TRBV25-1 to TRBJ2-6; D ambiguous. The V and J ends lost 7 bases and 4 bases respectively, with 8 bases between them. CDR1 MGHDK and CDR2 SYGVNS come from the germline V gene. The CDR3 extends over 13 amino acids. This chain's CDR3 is CASTPLGANVLTF. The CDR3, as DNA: TGTGCCAGCACCCCCTTAGGGGCCAACGTCCTGACTTTC. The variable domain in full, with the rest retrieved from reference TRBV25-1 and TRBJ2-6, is EADIYQTPRYLVIGTGKKITLECSQTMGHDKMYWYQQDPGMELHLIHYSYGVNSTEKGDLSSESTVSRIRTEHFPLTLESARPSHTSQYLCASTPLGANVLTFGAGSRLTVL.

The CDR3 spells CSVQGAWDQPQHF. CDR3 sequence (DNA): TGCAGCGTTCAGGGGGCTTGGGATCAGCCCCAGCATTTT. The V call is TRBV29-1, the J call TRBJ1-5; 8 bases map to TRBD1. Germline CDR1 SQVTM, CDR2 ANQGSEA. V shed 5 bases and J 5 bases; nucleotides not matched to a gene: 5. The CDR3 extends over 13 amino acids.

This CDR3 reads CASSLVGLAGVGVYEQYF. The DNA of the CDR3 is TGTGCCAGCAGCTTAGTTGGACTAGCGGGAGTAGGGGTCTACGAGCAGTACTTC. The gene calls are TRBV13 and TRBJ2-7, with 13 bases lining up with TRBD2. In germline, CDR1 is PRHDT, CDR2 FYEKMQ (reference sequence). V was clipped by 1 base and J by 3 bases; unmatched bases: 9. This CDR3 has 18 residues.

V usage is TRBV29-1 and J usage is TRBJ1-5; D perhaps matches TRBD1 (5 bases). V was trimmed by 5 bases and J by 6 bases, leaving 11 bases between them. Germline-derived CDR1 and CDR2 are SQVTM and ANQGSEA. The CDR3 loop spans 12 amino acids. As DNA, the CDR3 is TGCAGCGTTCGGGACGTGGGTCAGCCCCAGCATTTT. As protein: CSVRDVGQPQHF.

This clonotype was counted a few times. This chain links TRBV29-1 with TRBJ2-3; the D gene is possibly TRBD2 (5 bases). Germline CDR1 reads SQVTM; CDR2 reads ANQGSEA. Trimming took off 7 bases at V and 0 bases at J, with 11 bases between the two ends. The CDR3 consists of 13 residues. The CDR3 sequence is CSGRAASTDTQYF. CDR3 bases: TGCAGCGGGCGAGCGGCGAGCACAGATACGCAGTATTTT.

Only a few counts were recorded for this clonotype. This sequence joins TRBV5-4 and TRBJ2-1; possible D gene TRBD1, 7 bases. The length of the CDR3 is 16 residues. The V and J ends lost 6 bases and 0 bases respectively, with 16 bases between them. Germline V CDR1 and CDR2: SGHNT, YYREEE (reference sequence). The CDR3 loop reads CASTGGQSSSYNEQFF. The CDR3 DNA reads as TGTGCCAGCACCGGGGGACAGTCGAGCTCCTACAATGAGCAGTTCTTC.

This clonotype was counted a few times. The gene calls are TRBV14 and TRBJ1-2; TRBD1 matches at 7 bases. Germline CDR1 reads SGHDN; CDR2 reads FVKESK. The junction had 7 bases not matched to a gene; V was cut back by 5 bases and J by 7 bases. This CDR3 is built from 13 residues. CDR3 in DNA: TGTGCCAGCAGCGTCGCCGGGACAGTTGGCTACACCTTC. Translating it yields CASSVAGTVGYTF. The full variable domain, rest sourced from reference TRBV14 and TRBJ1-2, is EAGVTQFPSHSVIEKGQTVTLRCDPISGHDNLYWYRRVMGKEIKFLLHFVKESKQDESGMPNNRFLAERTGGTYSTLKVQPAELEDSGVYFCASSVAGTVGYTFGSGTRLTVV.

The CDR3 coding sequence is TGTGCCAGCAGTGTCCTGGTTCAAGAGACCCAGTACTTC. Protein product: CASSVLVQETQYF. The chain employs TRBV6-1 and TRBJ2-5; no clear D. CDR1 MNHNS and CDR2 SASEGT come from the germline V gene. The CDR3 extends over 13 amino acids. Trimming cost V 4 bases and J 2 bases, with 8 bases left between them.